This T cell receptor (beta chain) was retrieved from a study of identical twins. A universal primer site arose from template switching, and cDNA bore unique molecular identifiers. TCRdb called the 5' RACE reads again in MiXCR, with one record for every CDR3 protein. The data hold approximately 490,000 distinct CDR3 sequences, with 20% to 25% observed a single time. Healthy Caucasians provided all donations. CDR1 is SGDLS, CDR2 YYNGEE, per germline. This CDR3 is built from 14 residues. V lost 0 bases to trimming and J lost 4 bases, with 8 bases between them. This clonotype occurred a few times. These data also formed part of another study, on yellow fever vaccine responses in identical twins.

The sample consisted of CD4+ T cells sorted from blood. The chain has TRBV9 and TRBJ2-1; no reliable D call. The sequence came from a woman in her late teens or twenties in good health. The CDR3: CASSVGQVYNEQFF. CDR3 DNA sequence: TGTGCCAGCAGCGTAGGGCAGGTATACAATGAGCAGTTCTTC. Full variable domain (rest looked up from reference TRBV9 and TRBJ2-1): DSGVTQTPKHLITATGQRVTLRCSPRSGDLSVYWYQQSLDQGLQFLIQYYNGEERAKGNILERFSAQQFPDLHSELNLSSLELGDSALYFCASSVGQVYNEQFFGPGTRLTVL.